Listed here are 17 T cell receptor beta chains from one sample, sequenced in a study of PD-1 blockade in mismatch repair-deficient tumors. The table came from immunoSEQ multiplex PCR; TCRdb's copy has only in-frame clones and leaves some out. The sample consists of around 14,000 clones, 84% of them appearing once. The sample's time point: roughly 10-day in vitro stimulation with candidate neoantigen peptide 4. For these receptors, no antigen is known. Sequencing used cells cultured in vitro, obtained from a patient treated with pembrolizumab. The receptors were sampled from an adult with mismatch repair-deficient cancer.

The chain joins TRBV7-2 to TRBJ2-5; TRBD2 agrees at 8 bases. CDR1 and CDR2 (germline): SGHTA, FQGNSA. V was pared by 1 base and J by 5 bases, with 3 bases of the junction left unmatched. The CDR3 loop spans 14 amino acids. The CDR3 sequence: CASSLGSGKETQYF. As DNA, the CDR3 is TGTGCCAGCAGCTTAGGTAGCGGGAAGGAGACCCAGTACTTC.

In its sample, this clone was seen once. The chain recombines TRBV18 with TRBJ2-5; 7 bases align to TRBD1. Germline CDR1 KGHSH, CDR2 LQKENI. J lost 2 bases, V lost 3 bases, and 9 bases had no gene match. The CDR3 has 16 amino acids. The CDR3 nucleotides are TGTGCCAGCTCACCTCGCCCATCGGGACAGCAAGAGACCCAGTACTTC. Its protein is CASSPRPSGQQETQYF.

This clone came up once. This rearrangement joins TRBV10-1 to TRBJ2-1, with D possibly being TRBD2 (6 bases). The CDR3 is 16 amino acids. Per the germline V gene, CDR1 is WNHNN and CDR2 is SYGVQD (reference sequence). Trimming took off 3 bases at V and 9 bases at J, with 21 bases between the two ends. The CDR3: CASSEVAQDYRSEQFF. The CDR3 bases are TGCGCCAGCAGTGAAGTAGCACAGGACTACCGAAGTGAGCAGTTCTTC.

The V gene is TRBV9, the J gene TRBJ2-1; 7 positions match TRBD2. V lost 0 bases, J lost 4 bases, and 4 bases stayed unmatched. The CDR3 loop spans 15 amino acids. CDR1 is SGDLS, CDR2 YYNGEE, per germline. The CDR3 loop is CASSVGTSLYNEQFF. The CDR3 DNA sequence: TGTGCCAGCAGCGTAGGGACTAGTCTTTACAATGAGCAGTTCTTC.

Here the CDR3 DNA reads TGCGCCAGCAGCCAAGTCGGGAACACTGAAGCTTTCTTT. Translated: CASSQVGNTEAFF. The chain has TRBV4-1 and TRBJ1-1; D remains ambiguous. The CDR3 spans 13 residues. Germline assignment: CDR1 MGHRA and CDR2 YSYEKL. V was trimmed by 1 base and J by 1 base, leaving 4 bases between them.

The chain links TRBV7-9 to TRBJ2-1; D may be TRBD2 (6 bases). The germline V and J ends were trimmed by 5 bases and 4 bases, with 21 bases remaining between them. Per the germline V gene, CDR1 is SEHNR and CDR2 is FQNEAQ (reference sequence). The CDR3 has 17 amino acids. In nucleotides, the CDR3 is TGTGCCAGCAGCCCGCCGGAGGGGAGACTTCTTTACAATGAGCAGTTCTTC. Amino acid sequence: CASSPPEGRLLYNEQFF.

The sample holds a few counts of this clone. DNA for the CDR3: TGTGCCAGCAGTGAATGGGGAGGTGTACTAATCGGGCAGTACTTC. It encodes CASSEWGGVLIGQYF. The chain has TRBV6-1 and TRBJ2-7; D perhaps matches TRBD2 (6 bases). V was shortened by 2 bases and J by 9 bases, with 20 bases between the two germline ends. This CDR3 has 15 amino acids. Per germline, CDR1 MNHNS and CDR2 SASEGT.

The rearrangement uses TRBV28 and TRBJ1-1; weak D call: TRBD1 (5 bases). The CDR3 covers 14 residues. Trimming took 3 bases from V and 4 from J, leaving 12 bases between them. The germline V gene encodes CDR1 MDHEN and CDR2 SYDVKM. CDR3 DNA: TGTGCCAGCAGTTTTACGGGGGACGGCACTGAAGCTTTCTTT. It encodes CASSFTGDGTEAFF.

V gene TRBV28 combines with J gene TRBJ2-5, with D tentatively TRBD1 (6 bases). This CDR3 comprises 13 residues. Trimming removed 6 bases from V and 5 bases from J, with 13 bases in between. Germline V CDR1 and CDR2: MDHEN, SYDVKM. The CDR3 protein is CASRQQGTETQYF. DNA of the CDR3: TGTGCCAGCAGGCAACAGGGCACGGAGACCCAGTACTTC.

The chain employs TRBV5-6 and TRBJ2-5; possibly TRBD1 for D (5 bases). With 6 bases removed from V and 5 bases from J, the gap between germline ends came to 14 bases. The CDR3 runs to 13 residues. The germline gives CDR1 SGHDT, CDR2 YYEEEE. CDR3 protein: CASNPRGRETQYF. The CDR3 nucleotides are TGTGCCAGCAACCCTAGGGGTCGGGAGACCCAGTACTTC.

V and J are TRBV27 and TRBJ1-6, with D hard to call. This CDR3 has 14 amino acids. The V end lost 4 bases, the J end lost 8 bases, and 12 bases lay between the germline ends. From germline, CDR1 is MNHEY and CDR2 SMNVEV (reference sequence). The CDR3 bases are TGTGCCAGCAGTTCTAACTCCCGGGATTCACCCCTCCACTTT. It is translated as CASSSNSRDSPLHF.

This clone was seen just once. J is TRBJ2-2 and V is TRBV4-1; 15 positions agree with TRBD2. The CDR3 has 17 amino acids. Germline CDR1 is MGHRA and CDR2 is YSYEKL. With 4 bases clipped from V and 5 bases from J, the junction kept 5 bases outside the gene matches. This CDR3 reads CASSPLGLAGGTGELFF. The DNA of the CDR3 is TGCGCCAGCAGCCCCTTAGGACTAGCGGGAGGGACCGGGGAGCTGTTTTTT.

The chain is built from TRBV18 and TRBJ2-2; 9 nucleotides agree with TRBD2. J lost 6 bases, V lost 2 bases, and 7 bases had no gene match. The germline gives CDR1 KGHSH, CDR2 LQKENI. The CDR3 has 16 residues. The CDR3 reads CASSPMDSGSSGELFF. CDR3 nucleotide sequence: TGTGCCAGCTCACCAATGGATAGCGGGAGTTCCGGGGAGCTGTTTTTT.

This clone occurred a few times. The rearrangement links TRBV27 to TRBJ2-2, with D possibly matching TRBD2 (5 bases). Germline CDR1 is MNHEY and CDR2 is SMNVEV (reference sequence). The germline V and J ends were trimmed by 5 bases and 1 base, with 11 bases remaining between them. The CDR3 has 15 residues. CDR3 sequence (DNA): TGTGCCAGCAGTGCCGGGATTTTGAACACCGGGGAGCTGTTTTTT. Its protein product is CASSAGILNTGELFF.

V gene TRBV14 combines with J gene TRBJ2-7; D is undetermined. Deletions cut 4 bases from V and 1 base from J, with 14 bases between. Germline V CDR1 and CDR2: SGHDN, FVKESK. The CDR3 runs 15 residues. The CDR3 DNA sequence: TGTGCCAGCAGCCCGTTCGGTAGCCTATCCTACGAGCAGTACTTC. Protein product: CASSPFGSLSYEQYF.

The J gene is TRBJ1-5, the V gene TRBV7-2; D not certain. In germline, CDR1 is SGHTA, CDR2 FQGNSA. Trimming removed 2 bases from V and 4 bases from J, with 12 bases in between. The CDR3 totals 15 residues. In DNA, the CDR3 is TGTGCCAGCAGCTTACAAAGTGGAATTAATCAGCCCCAGCATTTT. It is translated as CASSLQSGINQPQHF.

The V and J genes are TRBV9 and TRBJ1-4; D might be TRBD1 (5 bases). The CDR3 covers 15 residues. Germline CDR1 reads SGDLS; CDR2 reads YYNGEE. The V end was cut by 1 base, the J end by 8 bases, with 15 bases between. CDR3 sequence reads: CASSVIGGIGEKLFF. CDR3 in DNA: TGTGCCAGCAGCGTAATCGGGGGAATAGGCGAAAAACTGTTTTTT.